Following are 2 T cell receptor beta chains from one sample sequenced in a study of vaccination effects on CD4 cells after COVID-19. Their recognized antigens are unknown. Data came from immunoSEQ multiplex PCR; TCRdb stores just in-frame clones and leaves some out. The table includes about 46,000 clones, roughly 72% detected once. An approximately 10-day culture period preceded the isolation of CD4+ T cells. Material: CD4+ T cells from PBMCs cultured without peptide, obtained before COVID-19 vaccination. These receptors were collected from a human donor who had a prior SARS-CoV-2 infection.

The chain couples TRBV19 to TRBJ1-1; possibly TRBD1 for D (6 bases). The germline CDR1 and CDR2 sequences are LNHDA and SQIVND (reference sequence). CDR3 length equals 14 residues. Deletions cut 5 bases from V and 3 bases from J, with 13 bases between. CDR3 sequence (DNA): TGTGCCAGTAGTTTGCAGGGGTGGGACACTGAAGCTTTCTTT. It yields the protein CASSLQGWDTEAFF.

This clone has a handful of counts. The chain carries TRBV5-4 and TRBJ1-2; no definite D call. Germline V gene data show CDR1 as SGHNT and CDR2 as YYREEE (reference sequence). This CDR3 comprises 17 residues. Trimming removed 0 bases from V and 1 base from J, with 16 bases in between. CDR3 region: CASSLGTVGPNNYGYTF. DNA for the CDR3: TGTGCCAGCAGCTTGGGGACCGTCGGACCTAATAACTATGGCTACACCTTC.